This entry lists 10 T cell receptor beta chains sequenced from one sample in a study of vaccination effects on CD4 cells after COVID-19. These receptors' antigens are unknown. Assay used: immunoSEQ multiplex PCR; TCRdb lists only in-frame clones, some missing. The sample yields over 80,000 clones, roughly 80% seen once. Antigen-specific CD4+ T cells were expanded with viral peptide pools in the ViraFEST assay before sequencing. The culture ran for around nine days, and then CD4+ T cells were isolated. Two-dose BNT162b2 or mRNA-1273 vaccination was given to participants. The material sequenced was CD4+ T cells from PBMCs cultured with HCoV-OC43 spike peptides, taken after COVID-19 vaccination. Stated subset: HCoV-OC43 spike overlapping peptide pool stimulation. The receptors stem from a human donor who received a COVID-19 vaccine.

This chain connects TRBV3-1 (or the pseudogene TRBV3-2) to TRBJ2-5, with 7 bases aligning to TRBD1. V lost 6 bases, J lost 0 bases, and 1 base stayed unmatched. Germline assignment: CDR1 LGHDT and CDR2 YNNKEL (reference sequence). The CDR3 is made up of 13 amino acids. The chain's CDR3 is CASRGTDQETQYF. The DNA of the CDR3 is TGTGCCAGCAGGGGGACAGACCAAGAGACCCAGTACTTC.

The J gene is TRBJ1-1, the V gene TRBV28; TRBD1 matches 7 bases. This CDR3 contains 13 residues. The germline V gene has CDR1 MDHEN and CDR2 SYDVKM. With 5 bases clipped from V and 10 bases from J, the junction kept 10 bases outside the gene matches. The DNA for the CDR3 is TGTGCCAGCAGTCAGGGGGATATAACGGTAGCTTTCTTT. Protein: CASSQGDITVAFF.

The chain links TRBV7-8 to TRBJ2-1; 9 nucleotides match TRBD1. The CDR3 covers 14 residues. The germline CDR1 and CDR2 sequences are SGHVS and FQNEAQ. V trimming: 2 bases; J trimming: 15 bases; junction bases outside the gene matches: 11. The CDR3 region is CASSLTPQTGGRFF. CDR3 sequence (DNA): TGTGCCAGCAGCTTAACCCCCCAAACAGGGGGCCGGTTCTTC.

This sequence joins TRBV10-1 and TRBJ1-2; 9 bases are shared with TRBD1. V was clipped by 8 bases and J by 4 bases; unmatched bases: 8. Germline V gene lookup returns CDR1 WNHNN and CDR2 SYGVQD (reference sequence). There are 14 residues in the CDR3. CDR3 DNA: TGCGCCAGCCGCCGGGACAGGGTCTCCTATGGCTACACCTTC. It specifies CASRRDRVSYGYTF.

CDR3 DNA: TGTGCCAGCAGTTACCAAAATATAATAAACACTGAAGCTTTCTTT. Translated, it gives CASSYQNIINTEAFF. V is TRBV6-5 and J is TRBJ1-1; D gene ambiguous. This CDR3 is 15 amino acids long. In germline, CDR1 is MNHEY, CDR2 SVGAGI. Trimming left V 2 bases short and J 2 bases short, with 12 bases between.

This clone was recorded only once. The V and J genes are TRBV4-3 and TRBJ2-2, with a possible D match to TRBD1 (6 bases). This CDR3 has 15 residues. Per the germline V gene, CDR1 is LGHNA and CDR2 is YSLEER. The V end was cut by 8 bases, the J end by 6 bases, with 19 bases between. CDR3 amino acids: CASGSGDRRSGELFF. In DNA, the CDR3 is TGCGCCAGCGGATCAGGGGACCGTAGGTCCGGGGAGCTGTTTTTT.

The table lists this clone with a few counts. The chain has TRBV5-5 and TRBJ1-2; D gene unclear. The CDR3 runs to 16 residues. The germline V gene encodes CDR1 SGHKS and CDR2 YYEKEE (reference sequence). V was cut by 1 base and J by 4 bases, with 17 bases left in between. The CDR3 loop reads CASSLRAAGNFYGYTF. CDR3 DNA sequence: TGTGCCAGCAGCTTGAGAGCAGCAGGAAATTTCTATGGCTACACCTTC.

The rearrangement links TRBV18 to TRBJ2-1, with D perhaps matching TRBD2 (6 bases). V lost 0 bases and J 7 bases, leaving 10 bases between the germline ends. CDR1 is KGHSH, CDR2 LQKENI, per germline. The CDR3 contains 14 residues. The CDR3 reads CASSPPTSWNEQFF. CDR3 DNA sequence: TGTGCCAGCTCACCACCGACTAGTTGGAATGAGCAGTTCTTC.

V usage is TRBV5-4 and J usage is TRBJ1-2; D gene unclear. Germline-derived CDR1 and CDR2 are SGHNT and YYREEE (reference sequence). This CDR3 is built from 13 residues. V gave up 0 bases and J gave up 5 bases, with 8 bases separating them. CDR3 residues: CASSLGLGYGYTF. Written as DNA, the CDR3 is TGTGCCAGCAGCTTGGGACTTGGGTATGGCTACACCTTC. The whole variable domain, remainder taken from reference TRBV5-4 and TRBJ1-2, is ETGVTQSPTHLIKTRGQQVTLRCSSQSGHNTVSWYQQALGQGPQFIFQYYREEENGRGNFPPRFSGLQFPNYSSELNVNALELDDSALYLCASSLGLGYGYTFGSGTRLTVV.

V usage is TRBV10-1 and J usage is TRBJ2-7, with D unclear. The ends were cut back, 6 bases at V and 5 bases at J, with 20 bases in the middle. This CDR3 is 15 amino acids long. Germline loops: CDR1 WNHNN, CDR2 SYGVQD (reference sequence). Written as DNA, the CDR3 is TGCGCCAGCAGCGCCGGGCCCTGGCCCACCCACGAGCAGTACGTC. It specifies CASSAGPWPTHEQYV.